What follows are 13 T cell receptor beta chains derived from one specimen sequenced in a study of T cells in Graves' hyperthyroidism and ophthalmopathy. TCR beta CDR3 regions were amplified from RNA transcripts. Using the HTBI primer set, a first-round RT-PCR was run on the TCR CDR3. Via MiXCR, TCRdb re-called the multiplex PCR reads, giving one row per CDR3 protein. The sample lists around 300,000 distinct CDR3 sequences; less than 15% were seen once. Sequencing was done on a sample of blood. The origin of the receptors is a woman aged 25 to 39 with Graves' hyperthyroidism that later progressed to Graves' ophthalmopathy.

This clonotype has a handful of counts. The chain carries TRBV6-6 and TRBJ2-1, with TRBD2 as a possible D gene (6 bases). Germline V gene lookup returns CDR1 MNHNY and CDR2 SVGAGI (reference sequence). The CDR3 extends over 19 amino acids. Deletions cut 0 bases from V and 1 base from J, with 19 bases between. Here the CDR3 DNA reads TGTGCCAGCAGTTACTCGACGAGTCAGGAGGGCCCTTCCTACAATGAGCAGTTCTTC. This gives the protein CASSYSTSQEGPSYNEQFF.

In this sample, this clonotype turned up many times. The V call is TRBV30, the J call TRBJ2-3; D might be TRBD2 (5 bases). The CDR3 length is 15 residues. Trimming removed 3 bases at V and 3 bases at J, with 16 bases between. Germline CDR1 is GTSNPN and CDR2 is SVGIG (reference sequence). CDR3 sequence (DNA): TGTGCCTGGAGCGTAAGCGGAAAATATACAGATACGCAGTATTTT. It translates to CAWSVSGKYTDTQYF.

At least ten counts were recorded for this clonotype. The chain recombines TRBV3-1 with TRBJ2-3; D ambiguous. The V end was cut by 3 bases, the J end by 5 bases, with 9 bases between. There are 13 residues in the CDR3. The germline V gene has CDR1 LGHDT and CDR2 YNNKEL (reference sequence). For the CDR3, the DNA is TGTGCCAGCAGCCACGACCTCCGAGATACGCAGTATTTT. Protein product: CASSHDLRDTQYF.

This clonotype has only a few counts. The chain carries TRBV19 and TRBJ1-3; D may be TRBD1 (5 bases). Germline CDR1 is LNHDA and CDR2 is SQIVND (reference sequence). Trimming took off 7 bases at V and 0 bases at J, with 13 bases between the two ends. CDR3 size: 15 residues. In nucleotides, the CDR3 is TGTGCCAGTAAGGGACCGCTGAGCTCTGGAAACACCATATATTTT. Translated, it gives CASKGPLSSGNTIYF. Together with reference TRBV19 and TRBJ1-3, the CDR3 gives the full variable domain: DGGITQSPKYLFRKEGQNVTLSCEQNLNHDAMYWYRQDPGQGLRLIYYSQIVNDFQKGDIAEGYSVSREKKESFPLTVTSAQKNPTAFYLCASKGPLSSGNTIYFGEGSWLTVV.

This clonotype was counted many times. V is TRBV30 and J is TRBJ1-5, with D perhaps TRBD1 (5 bases). The CDR3 is made up of 15 amino acids. The ends were cut back, 3 bases at V and 4 bases at J, with 16 bases in the middle. Per germline, CDR1 GTSNPN and CDR2 SVGIG (reference sequence). In DNA form, the CDR3 reads TGTGCCTGGAGAGACCCAGGGTTTCAAAATCAGCCCCAGCATTTT. Amino acids: CAWRDPGFQNQPQHF.

The chain has TRBV9 and TRBJ2-2, with D possibly matching TRBD2 (6 bases). From germline, CDR1 is SGDLS and CDR2 YYNGEE. Trimming shortened V by 3 bases and J by 7 bases, and 13 bases separated the two germline ends. The CDR3 is 14 residues long. The chain's CDR3 is CASSGRTGDGELFF. The CDR3, as DNA: TGTGCCAGCAGCGGTCGGACGGGGGACGGGGAGCTGTTTTTT.

The CDR3 nucleotides are TGTGCCAGCAGTGTAGGTGTGGATACCGGGGAGCTGTTTTTT. This sequence encodes CASSVGVDTGELFF. This rearrangement joins TRBV2 to TRBJ2-2; no clear D gene. Trimming stripped 4 bases from V and 5 bases from J, with 11 bases between. CDR1 is SNHLY, CDR2 FYNNEI, per germline. The length of the CDR3 is 14 residues.

The chain carries TRBV4-3 and TRBJ2-6; a weak D match, TRBD2 (6 bases). V was clipped by 0 bases and J by 1 base, with 16 bases between them. The CDR3 is 19 residues long. CDR1 and CDR2 (germline): LGHNA, YSLEER. In DNA form, the CDR3 reads TGCGCCAGCAGCCAAGATGGGATCACTCTAGCGTCTGGGGCCAACGTCCTGACTTTC. It is translated as CASSQDGITLASGANVLTF.

This sequence joins TRBV5-7 and TRBJ2-7, with TRBD2 matching over 9 bases. TRBV5-7 is an ORF, and what it does is uncertain. J lost 6 bases, V lost 2 bases, and 15 bases had no gene match. This CDR3 is built from 17 residues. The CDR3 region has the DNA TGTGCCAGCAGCTTAAGTAGCGGGAGTAACCCGACCTGCGAGCAGTACTTC. It codes for CASSLSSGSNPTCEQYF.

This clonotype showed up just a few times. The V call is TRBV28, the J call TRBJ2-2; D possibly matches TRBD1 or TRBD2 (5 bases each). V was cut by 6 bases and J by 2 bases, with 10 bases left in between. Germline V gives CDR1 MDHEN, CDR2 SYDVKM. This CDR3 is built from 14 residues. CDR3 loop: CASRLGENTGELFF. The CDR3 DNA sequence: TGTGCCAGCAGACTGGGGGAAAACACCGGGGAGCTGTTTTTT.

In its sample, this clonotype was seen many times. The V call is TRBV29-1, the J call TRBJ2-6; D might be TRBD1 (6 bases). Trimming left V 6 bases short and J 0 bases short, with 12 bases between. There are 15 residues in the CDR3. In germline, CDR1 is SQVTM, CDR2 ANQGSEA. This chain's CDR3 is CSVTGQSSGANVLTF. Written as DNA, the CDR3 is TGCAGCGTCACTGGACAGTCCTCTGGGGCCAACGTCCTGACTTTC.

This chain joins TRBV6-2 or TRBV6-3 and TRBJ2-7; D may be TRBD1 (8 bases). Germline CDR1 and CDR2: MNHEY and SVGEGT. Trimming pared 2 bases from V and 1 base from J, leaving 12 bases between. This CDR3 has 15 amino acids. CDR3: CASSYDRGGSYEQYF. CDR3 coding DNA: TGTGCCAGCAGTTACGACAGGGGAGGGTCCTACGAGCAGTACTTC.

This clonotype was detected ten times or more. The chain combines TRBV3-1 with TRBJ2-5; 9 positions match TRBD2. The ends lost 1 base at V and 2 bases at J; junction bases unmatched: 5. The CDR3 is 16 residues long. CDR1 and CDR2 (germline): LGHDT, YNNKEL (reference sequence). Written as DNA, the CDR3 is TGTGCCAGCAGCCAAGGAGGTAGCGGGAGTCAAGAGACCCAGTACTTC. Translating gives CASSQGGSGSQETQYF.